This entry lists 27 T cell receptor beta chains sequenced from one sample in a study of vaccination and CD4 T cells after COVID-19. The study sequenced cultured CD4+ T cell DNA using the Oncomine TCR Beta short-read assay. In TCRdb, the PCR reads were re-called with MiXCR into one record per CDR3 protein. The data hold some 3,100 distinct CDR3 sequences, with more than 70% observed a single time. What these receptors recognize is not known. The treatment here: approximately 9-day PBMC culture with coronavirus spike peptide pools or control peptides (ViraFEST assay). Material for sequencing was CD4+ T cells from blood, cultured in vitro. These receptors were taken from a human donor who had recovered from COVID-19.

This clonotype is a singleton in its sample. V and J are TRBV20-1 and TRBJ2-3, with TRBD1 as a possible D gene (5 bases). The CDR3 runs 13 residues. Germline CDR1 is DFQATT and CDR2 is SNEGSKA (reference sequence). The V end was cut by 6 bases, the J end by 5 bases, with 15 bases between. The CDR3 sequence: CSAHGTGGDTQYF. In DNA, the CDR3 is TGCAGTGCCCACGGAACAGGTGGAGATACGCAGTATTTT.

This clonotype was seen only once. V usage is TRBV7-9 and J usage is TRBJ1-5, with D tentatively TRBD1 (5 bases). Per the germline V gene, CDR1 is SEHNR and CDR2 is FQNEAQ (reference sequence). Deletions cut 5 bases from V and 5 bases from J, with 13 bases between. This CDR3 comprises 14 residues. This CDR3 reads CASSRGGMDQPQHF. The CDR3 bases are TGTGCCAGCAGCCGGGGGGGGATGGATCAGCCCCAGCATTTT.

This sequence joins TRBV24-1 and TRBJ2-2; TRBD1 matches 8 bases. V was pared by 4 bases and J by 2 bases, with 11 bases of the junction left unmatched. Germline V gene sequence: CDR1 KGHDR, CDR2 SFDVKD. The CDR3 spans 18 residues. CDR3 region: CATSDQQVGTGNTGELFF. The CDR3 bases are TGTGCCACCAGTGACCAACAAGTGGGGACAGGAAACACCGGGGAGCTGTTTTTT.

This chain connects TRBV6-1 to TRBJ1-6; D is perhaps TRBD1 (6 bases). The germline V and J ends were trimmed by 6 bases and 0 bases, with 15 bases remaining between them. CDR1 is MNHNS and CDR2 is SASEGT in the germline V gene. There are 17 residues in the CDR3. CDR3 in DNA: TGTGCCAGCAGGAGACAGGACTCGAGCTCCTATAATTCACCCCTCCACTTT. It encodes CASRRQDSSSYNSPLHF.

By its share, this clonotype is large. The CDR3 here is CASSPGAGANYGYTF. CDR3 coding DNA: TGCGCCAGCAGCCCCGGAGCCGGGGCGAACTATGGCTACACCTTC. The genes are TRBV5-1 and TRBJ1-2; possible D gene TRBD1, 5 bases. V was clipped by 4 bases and J by 2 bases, with 15 bases between them. CDR1 is SGHRS, CDR2 YFSETQ, per germline. The CDR3 is made up of 15 amino acids.

The chain has TRBV6-2 or TRBV6-3 and TRBJ2-2; 9 positions agree with TRBD1. V dropped 5 bases and J dropped 3; count of bases not matched to a gene: 10. The CDR3 covers 17 residues. Germline V gene sequence: CDR1 MNHEY, CDR2 SVGEGT. CDR3 coding DNA: TGTGCCAGCAGTGCCCCTACAGGGGGCGCGGACACCGGGGAGCTGTTTTTT. Amino acids: CASSAPTGGADTGELFF.

V usage is TRBV7-9 and J usage is TRBJ1-6; D is ambiguous. CDR3 length equals 17 residues. Germline CDR1 reads SEHNR; CDR2 reads FQNEAQ (reference sequence). The V end lost 0 bases, the J end lost 1 base, and 10 bases lay between the germline ends. This chain's CDR3 is CASSLAPGESYNSPLHF. For the CDR3, the DNA is TGTGCCAGCAGCTTAGCCCCGGGTGAATCCTATAATTCACCCCTCCACTTT.

V gene TRBV20-1 combines with J gene TRBJ2-2, with D possibly being TRBD1 (6 bases). The V and J ends lost 0 bases and 1 base respectively, with 9 bases between them. From germline, CDR1 is DFQATT and CDR2 SNEGSKA (reference sequence). This CDR3 is 15 amino acids long. In DNA form, the CDR3 reads TGCAGTGCTAGAGATACAGGGAGGAACACCGGGGAGCTGTTTTTT. Translation: CSARDTGRNTGELFF.

The chain uses TRBV6-2 or TRBV6-3 and TRBJ1-5; perhaps TRBD1 as D (5 bases). The germline V and J ends were trimmed by 2 bases and 11 bases, with 19 bases remaining between them. Germline V gene sequence: CDR1 MNHEY, CDR2 SVGEGT. The CDR3 has 15 amino acids. The CDR3 DNA sequence: TGTGCCAGCAGTTACCGGGGGTCCCTGATCAGTGCCCAGCATTTT. Protein: CASSYRGSLISAQHF.

The chain recombines TRBV11-2 with TRBJ2-7, with D hard to call. Germline CDR1 is SGHAT and CDR2 is FQNNGV. V was cut by 2 bases and J by 5 bases, with 7 bases left in between. The CDR3 consists of 12 residues. CDR3 residues: CASSLLSDEQYF. CDR3 nucleotides: TGTGCCAGCAGCTTATTATCGGACGAGCAGTACTTC.

The chain carries TRBV7-2 and TRBJ2-3; 11 bases are shared with TRBD2. V was clipped by 4 bases and J by 2 bases; unmatched bases: 8. From germline, CDR1 is SGHTA and CDR2 FQGNSA. The CDR3 is made up of 17 amino acids. CDR3 region: CASSYIPGLAVTDTQYF. CDR3 nucleotide sequence: TGTGCCAGCAGCTATATACCGGGACTAGCGGTCACAGATACGCAGTATTTT.

The count of this clonotype is one. The genes are TRBV27 and TRBJ2-7, with TRBD1 as a possible D gene (6 bases). The CDR3 runs to 12 residues. The V and J ends lost 10 bases and 4 bases respectively, with 14 bases between them. Looked up from germline, CDR1 is MNHEY and CDR2 is SMNVEV (reference sequence). The DNA of the CDR3 is TGTGCCACCTCGACAGGCCGTTACGAGCAGTACTTC. Amino acid sequence: CATSTGRYEQYF.

This clonotype is large. The chain uses TRBV5-8 and TRBJ1-2; D remains unclear. This CDR3 has 15 residues. Per germline, CDR1 SGHTS and CDR2 YDEGEE. The germline V and J ends were trimmed by 6 bases and 4 bases, with 19 bases remaining between them. For the CDR3, the DNA is TGTGCCAGCATTCGGGCAATAGGCCCTGCCTATGGCTACACCTTC. Translated, it gives CASIRAIGPAYGYTF.

This sequence joins TRBV5-4 and TRBJ1-1; possibly TRBD1 for D (5 bases). Trimming left V 0 bases short and J 11 bases short, with 17 bases between. The germline V gene encodes CDR1 SGHNT and CDR2 YYREEE (reference sequence). The CDR3 consists of 14 residues. Here the CDR3 reads CASSLDTGTRGAFF. CDR3 nucleotides: TGTGCCAGCAGCTTGGATACAGGCACCCGGGGGGCTTTCTTT.

The chain is built from TRBV19 and TRBJ1-2; possible D gene TRBD1, 5 bases. There are 14 residues in the CDR3. Trimming removed 5 bases from V and 0 bases from J, with 10 bases in between. Germline lookup yields CDR1 LNHDA and CDR2 SQIVND (reference sequence). The CDR3: CASSVTAANYGYTF. The DNA for the CDR3 is TGTGCCAGTAGTGTGACAGCCGCTAACTATGGCTACACCTTC. The variable domain in full, with the rest retrieved from reference TRBV19 and TRBJ1-2, is DGGITQSPKYLFRKEGQNVTLSCEQNLNHDAMYWYRQDPGQGLRLIYYSQIVNDFQKGDIAEGYSVSREKKESFPLTVTSAQKNPTAFYLCASSVTAANYGYTFGSGTRLTVV.

The chain employs TRBV29-1 and TRBJ1-1; no clear D gene. CDR3 size: 16 residues. Between the trimmed V and J ends, which lost 0 bases and 5 bases, there was a span of 19 bases. CDR1 is SQVTM, CDR2 ANQGSEA, per germline. The CDR3 coding sequence is TGCAGCGTTGAAGAACTGGGGTTTTTGTCCCCGACTGAAGCTTTCTTT. Amino acid sequence: CSVEELGFLSPTEAFF.

By sample fraction, this clonotype is large (0.1 to 1%). This chain links TRBV27 with TRBJ1-2, with TRBD1 matching 7 bases. The CDR3 extends over 14 amino acids. CDR1 MNHEY and CDR2 SMNVEV come from the germline V gene (reference sequence). The junction had 12 bases not matched to a gene; V was cut back by 6 bases and J by 8 bases. The CDR3 protein is CASSVWGGGEGYTF. Here the CDR3 DNA reads TGTGCCAGCAGCGTCTGGGGAGGGGGCGAAGGCTACACCTTC.

J is TRBJ1-5 and V is TRBV19; no clear D. Germline loops: CDR1 LNHDA, CDR2 SQIVND (reference sequence). V lost 9 bases and J 3 bases, leaving 18 bases between the germline ends. The CDR3 has 15 amino acids. The CDR3 nucleotides read TGTGCCAGCAAGCCTAGGAGTGATATCAATCAGCCCCAGCATTTT. Translated: CASKPRSDINQPQHF. The full variable domain, in which reference TRBV19 and TRBJ1-5 provide the parts outside the CDR3, is DGGITQSPKYLFRKEGQNVTLSCEQNLNHDAMYWYRQDPGQGLRLIYYSQIVNDFQKGDIAEGYSVSREKKESFPLTVTSAQKNPTAFYLCASKPRSDINQPQHFGDGTRLSIL.

This clonotype turned up a few times. The rearrangement joins TRBV7-7 to TRBJ2-1; no firm D call. Germline values: CDR1 SSHAT, CDR2 FNYEAQ (reference sequence). CDR3 size: 17 residues. Deletions cut 7 bases from V and 2 bases from J, with 21 bases between. In DNA, the CDR3 is TGTGCCAGCACCCAAGACCCGACATTACCCCCCTACAATGAGCAGTTCTTC. Protein product: CASTQDPTLPPYNEQFF.

The chain links TRBV19 to TRBJ1-2; D is perhaps TRBD1 (5 bases). The CDR3 has 11 amino acids. V was cut by 9 bases and J by 4 bases, with 9 bases left in between. The germline CDR1 and CDR2 sequences are LNHDA and SQIVND (reference sequence). The CDR3 here is CASRDVYGYTF. Written as DNA, the CDR3 is TGTGCCAGCCGGGACGTCTATGGCTACACCTTC.

The DNA for the CDR3 is TGTGCCAGCAGTCCAAGTTGGGTAGTCACTGAAGCTTTCTTT. Protein product: CASSPSWVVTEAFF. The V gene is TRBV6-1, the J gene TRBJ1-1; D is uncertain. Between the trimmed V and J ends, which lost 5 bases and 4 bases, there was a span of 14 bases. CDR1 MNHNS and CDR2 SASEGT come from the germline V gene. The CDR3 is made up of 14 amino acids.

The J gene is TRBJ1-1, the V gene TRBV28, with TRBD1 matching over 7 bases. Germline V gene lookup returns CDR1 MDHEN and CDR2 SYDVKM. Unmatched junction bases numbered 10, after V lost 7 bases and J lost 2 bases. CDR3 length: 15 amino acids. The CDR3 loop reads CASIVAGTANTEAFF. Here the CDR3 DNA reads TGTGCCAGCATTGTGGCCGGGACAGCTAACACTGAAGCTTTCTTT.

This clonotype came up once. The CDR3 loop is CATSEHMTSNYGYTF. For the CDR3, the DNA is TGTGCCACCAGCGAACACATGACTTCGAACTATGGCTACACCTTC. The rearrangement joins TRBV15 to TRBJ1-2; D is unclear. CDR3 length: 15 amino acids. V was trimmed by 5 bases and J by 2 bases, leaving 15 bases between them. From germline, CDR1 is LNHNV and CDR2 YYDKDF (reference sequence).

This clonotype has just a few counts. The rearrangement uses TRBV7-3 and TRBJ2-1; maybe TRBD1 (5 bases). The CDR3 extends over 11 amino acids. With 5 bases removed from V and 8 bases from J, the gap between germline ends came to 7 bases. Germline V gives CDR1 SGHTA, CDR2 FQGTGA. This CDR3 reads CASSQGDEQFF. As DNA, the CDR3 is TGTGCCAGCAGCCAAGGGGATGAGCAGTTCTTC.

The V and J genes are TRBV6-2 or TRBV6-3 and TRBJ1-2; no firm D call. Germline CDR1 reads MNHEY; CDR2 reads SVGEGT. Trimming removed 5 bases from V and 7 bases from J, with 8 bases in between. The CDR3 spans 11 residues. CDR3 sequence (DNA): TGTGCCAGCAGTCACGGTGGTGGCTACACCTTC. Translating it yields CASSHGGGYTF.

This chain joins TRBV7-9 and TRBJ1-1; 9 bases line up with TRBD1. Trimming removed 4 bases from V and 5 bases from J; junction bases left unmatched: 5. Looked up from germline, CDR1 is SEHNR and CDR2 is FQNEAQ (reference sequence). The CDR3 has 14 residues. The CDR3 loop is CASSSQGARTEAFF. The CDR3 nucleotides read TGTGCCAGCAGCTCACAGGGGGCGCGGACTGAAGCTTTCTTT.

This clonotype is large by share. The V gene is TRBV5-6, the J gene TRBJ2-7, with D unclear. This CDR3 region has 12 residues. Per the germline V gene, CDR1 is SGHDT and CDR2 is YYEEEE. V was shortened by 2 bases and J by 5 bases, with 8 bases between the two germline ends. The CDR3 reads CASSFNSDEQYF. CDR3 bases: TGTGCCAGCAGCTTTAACTCGGACGAGCAGTACTTC.